What follows are 4 T cell receptor beta chains derived from one specimen sequenced in a study of radiation and T cells in renal cell carcinoma. The protocol was immunoSEQ multiplex PCR, while the TCRdb copy is restricted to in-frame clones and leaves out a portion. The profile covers about 170,000 clones, with 88% appearing a single time and 11% taken by the ten largest. Documented time point: blood 4 weeks post-SBRT, at nephrectomy. Specified treatment: 15 Gy SBRT to primary tumor, nephrectomy 4 weeks later. The sample in question was blood, obtained from a patient whose treatment included radiotherapy and nephrectomy. Receptors originate from a woman in her forties or fifties with renal cell carcinoma.

The rearrangement uses TRBV7-9 and TRBJ2-7; D possibly corresponds to TRBD2 (7 bases). The germline CDR1 and CDR2 sequences are SEHNR and FQNEAQ (reference sequence). V was cut by 5 bases and J by 7 bases, with 15 bases left in between. This CDR3 spans 13 amino acids. The CDR3 loop is CASSPWGGREQYF. The DNA of the CDR3 is TGTGCCAGCAGCCCCTGGGGGGGCAGGGAGCAGTACTTC.

The table lists this clone with a few counts. V and J are TRBV4-1 and TRBJ1-5; D may be TRBD1 (6 bases). Germline values: CDR1 MGHRA, CDR2 YSYEKL. CDR3 size: 16 residues. Trimming pared 0 bases from V and 2 bases from J, leaving 11 bases between. The CDR3 protein is CASSQDTRGGNQPQHF. The CDR3 DNA is TGCGCCAGCAGCCAAGATACCAGGGGAGGCAATCAGCCCCAGCATTTT.

The CDR3 loop reads CATSGRTGGSEQYF. The DNA for the CDR3 is TGTGCCACCAGCGGACGGACAGGGGGAAGCGAGCAGTACTTC. This rearrangement joins TRBV15 to TRBJ2-7, with 10 positions matching TRBD1. CDR1 and CDR2 (germline): LNHNV, YYDKDF (reference sequence). The CDR3 length is 14 residues. The junction had 7 bases not matched to a gene; V was cut back by 5 bases and J by 6 bases.

The V and J genes are TRBV6-1 and TRBJ1-1, with 9 bases aligning to TRBD1. The germline V gene has CDR1 MNHNS and CDR2 SASEGT. The CDR3 contains 15 residues. J gave up 3 bases and V 3 bases, and 5 bases lay outside the gene matches. CDR3 bases: TGTGCCAGCAGTGACTTAACAGGGGGCCACACTGAAGCTTTCTTT. Translating it yields CASSDLTGGHTEAFF.